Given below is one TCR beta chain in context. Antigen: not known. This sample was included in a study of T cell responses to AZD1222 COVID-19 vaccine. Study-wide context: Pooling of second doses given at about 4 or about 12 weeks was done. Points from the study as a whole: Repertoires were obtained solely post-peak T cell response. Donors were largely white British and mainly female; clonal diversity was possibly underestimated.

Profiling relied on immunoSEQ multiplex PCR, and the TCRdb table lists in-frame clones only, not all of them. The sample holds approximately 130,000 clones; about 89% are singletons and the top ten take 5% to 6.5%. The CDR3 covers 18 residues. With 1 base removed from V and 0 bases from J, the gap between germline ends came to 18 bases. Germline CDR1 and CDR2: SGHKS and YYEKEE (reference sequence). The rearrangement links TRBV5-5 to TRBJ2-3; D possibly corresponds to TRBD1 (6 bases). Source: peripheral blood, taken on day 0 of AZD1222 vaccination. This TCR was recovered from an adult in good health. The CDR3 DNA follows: TGTGCCAGCAGCTTGTATATGCCTGGACAGACTAGCACAGATACGCAGTATTTT. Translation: CASSLYMPGQTSTDTQYF.